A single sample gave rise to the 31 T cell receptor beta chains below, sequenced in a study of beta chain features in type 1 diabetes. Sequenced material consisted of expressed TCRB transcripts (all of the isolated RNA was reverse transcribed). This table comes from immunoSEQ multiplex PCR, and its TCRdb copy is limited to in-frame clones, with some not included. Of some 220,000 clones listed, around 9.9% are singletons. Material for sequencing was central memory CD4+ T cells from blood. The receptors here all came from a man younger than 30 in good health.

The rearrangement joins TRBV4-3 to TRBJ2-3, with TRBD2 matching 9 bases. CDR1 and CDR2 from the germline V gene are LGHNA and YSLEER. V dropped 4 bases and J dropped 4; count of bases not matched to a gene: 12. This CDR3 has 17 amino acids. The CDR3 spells CASSLNMAGGLADTQYF. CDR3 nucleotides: TGCGCCAGCAGCCTTAATATGGCGGGAGGGCTCGCAGATACGCAGTATTTT.

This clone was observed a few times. The CDR3 DNA follows: TGCGCCAGCACCCTTACGGGACAGAGGAACACTGAAGCTTTCTTT. Amino acids: CASTLTGQRNTEAFF. The J gene is TRBJ1-1, the V gene TRBV5-1, with 7 positions matching TRBD1. The germline CDR1 and CDR2 sequences are SGHRS and YFSETQ. This CDR3 has 15 residues. Trimming at V came to 6 bases and at J to 1 base, leaving 9 bases not matched to a gene.

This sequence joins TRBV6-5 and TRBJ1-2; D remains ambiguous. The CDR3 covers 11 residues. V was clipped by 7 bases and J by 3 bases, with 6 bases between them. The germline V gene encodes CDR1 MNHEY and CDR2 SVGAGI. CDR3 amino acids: CASIGYYGYTF. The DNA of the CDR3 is TGTGCCAGCATAGGATACTATGGCTACACCTTC.

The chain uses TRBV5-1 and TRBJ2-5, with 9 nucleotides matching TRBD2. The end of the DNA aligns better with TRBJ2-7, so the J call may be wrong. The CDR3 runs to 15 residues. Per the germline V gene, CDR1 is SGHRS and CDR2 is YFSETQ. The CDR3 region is CASSFGGLANHEQYF. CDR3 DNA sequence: TGCGCCAGCAGCTTTGGGGGACTAGCTAATCACGAGCAGTACTTC.

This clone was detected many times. CDR3 amino acids: CASSLGGYYNEQFF. The CDR3 DNA reads as TGTGCCAGCAGCTTGGGCGGCTACTACAATGAGCAGTTCTTC. The gene calls are TRBV7-3 and TRBJ2-1; D is undetermined. V was pared by 3 bases and J by 3 bases, with 9 bases between. This CDR3 is 14 amino acids long. Looked up from germline, CDR1 is SGHTA and CDR2 is FQGTGA.

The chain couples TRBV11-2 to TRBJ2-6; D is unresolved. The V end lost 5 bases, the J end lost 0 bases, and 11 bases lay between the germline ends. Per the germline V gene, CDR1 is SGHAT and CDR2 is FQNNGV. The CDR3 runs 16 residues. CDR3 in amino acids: CASSPKKASGANVLTF. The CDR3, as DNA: TGTGCCAGCAGCCCGAAAAAGGCCTCTGGGGCCAACGTCCTGACTTTC.

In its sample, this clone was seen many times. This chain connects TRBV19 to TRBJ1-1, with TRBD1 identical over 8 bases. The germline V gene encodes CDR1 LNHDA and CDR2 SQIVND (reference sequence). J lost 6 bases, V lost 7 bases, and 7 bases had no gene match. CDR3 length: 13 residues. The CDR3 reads CASTVGQGAEAFF. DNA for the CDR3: TGTGCCAGTACCGTAGGACAGGGCGCTGAAGCTTTCTTT. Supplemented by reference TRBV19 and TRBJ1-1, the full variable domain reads DGGITQSPKYLFRKEGQNVTLSCEQNLNHDAMYWYRQDPGQGLRLIYYSQIVNDFQKGDIAEGYSVSREKKESFPLTVTSAQKNPTAFYLCASTVGQGAEAFFGQGTRLTVV.

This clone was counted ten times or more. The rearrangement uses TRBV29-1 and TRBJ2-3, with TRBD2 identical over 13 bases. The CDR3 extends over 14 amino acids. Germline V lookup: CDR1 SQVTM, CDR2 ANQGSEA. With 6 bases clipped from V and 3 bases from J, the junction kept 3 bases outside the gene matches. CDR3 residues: CSVTGLAGTDTQYF. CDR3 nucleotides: TGCAGCGTCACGGGACTAGCGGGAACAGATACGCAGTATTTT.

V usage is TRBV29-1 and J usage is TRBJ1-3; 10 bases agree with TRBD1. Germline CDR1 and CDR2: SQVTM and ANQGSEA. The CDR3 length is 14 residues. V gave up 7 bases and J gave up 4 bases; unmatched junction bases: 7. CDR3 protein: CSAVTGGVGNTIYF. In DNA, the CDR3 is TGCAGCGCCGTGACAGGGGGCGTCGGAAACACCATATATTTT.

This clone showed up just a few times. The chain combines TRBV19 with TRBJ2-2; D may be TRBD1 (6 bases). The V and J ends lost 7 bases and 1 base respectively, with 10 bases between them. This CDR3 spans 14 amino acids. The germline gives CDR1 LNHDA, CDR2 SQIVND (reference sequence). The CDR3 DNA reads TGTGCCAGTATCCCGGGACAGAACACCGGGGAGCTGTTTTTT. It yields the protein CASIPGQNTGELFF.

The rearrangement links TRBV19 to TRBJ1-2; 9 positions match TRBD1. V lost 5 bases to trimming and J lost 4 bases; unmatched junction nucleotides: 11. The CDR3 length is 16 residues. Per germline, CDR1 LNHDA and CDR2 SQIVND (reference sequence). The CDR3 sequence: CASSAHWDREGYGYTF. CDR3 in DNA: TGTGCCAGTAGTGCCCACTGGGACAGGGAAGGCTATGGCTACACCTTC. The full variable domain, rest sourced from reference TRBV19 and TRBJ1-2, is DGGITQSPKYLFRKEGQNVTLSCEQNLNHDAMYWYRQDPGQGLRLIYYSQIVNDFQKGDIAEGYSVSREKKESFPLTVTSAQKNPTAFYLCASSAHWDREGYGYTFGSGTRLTVV.

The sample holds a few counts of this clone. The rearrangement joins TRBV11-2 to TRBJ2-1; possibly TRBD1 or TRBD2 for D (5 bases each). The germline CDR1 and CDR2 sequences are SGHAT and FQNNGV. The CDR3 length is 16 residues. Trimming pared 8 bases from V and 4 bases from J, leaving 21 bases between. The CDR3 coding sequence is TGTGCCAGCGCACGGTCCTTGACAGAGGGATACAATGAGCAGTTCTTC. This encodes CASARSLTEGYNEQFF. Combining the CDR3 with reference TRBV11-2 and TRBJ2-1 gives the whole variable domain EAGVAQSPRYKIIEKRQSVAFWCNPISGHATLYWYQQILGQGPKLLIQFQNNGVVDDSQLPKDRFSAERLKGVDSTLKIQPAKLEDSAVYLCASARSLTEGYNEQFFGPGTRLTVL.

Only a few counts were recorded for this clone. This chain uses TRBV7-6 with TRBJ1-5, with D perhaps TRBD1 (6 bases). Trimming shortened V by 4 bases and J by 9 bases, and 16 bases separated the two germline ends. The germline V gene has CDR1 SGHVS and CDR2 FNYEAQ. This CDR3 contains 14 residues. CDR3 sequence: CASSSDSGMGPQHF. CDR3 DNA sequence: TGTGCCAGCAGCTCGGACAGTGGGATGGGGCCCCAGCATTTT.

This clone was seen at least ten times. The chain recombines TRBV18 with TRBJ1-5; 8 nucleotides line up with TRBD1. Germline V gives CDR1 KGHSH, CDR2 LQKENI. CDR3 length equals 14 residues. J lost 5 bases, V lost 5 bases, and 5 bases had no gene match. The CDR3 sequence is CASSAGQGHQPQHF. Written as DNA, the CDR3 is TGTGCCAGCTCAGCAGGACAGGGCCATCAGCCCCAGCATTTT. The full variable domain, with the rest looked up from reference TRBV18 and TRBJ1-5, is NAGVMQNPRHLVRRRGQEARLRCSPMKGHSHVYWYRQLPEEGLKFMVYLQKENIIDESGMPKERFSAEFPKEGPSILRIQQVVRGDSAAYFCASSAGQGHQPQHFGDGTRLSIL.

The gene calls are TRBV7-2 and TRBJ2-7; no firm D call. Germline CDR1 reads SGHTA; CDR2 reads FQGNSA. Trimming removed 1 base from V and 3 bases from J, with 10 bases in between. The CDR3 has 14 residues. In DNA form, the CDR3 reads TGTGCCAGCAGCTTAGGCAGGCTTTACTACGAGCAGTACTTC. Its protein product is CASSLGRLYYEQYF. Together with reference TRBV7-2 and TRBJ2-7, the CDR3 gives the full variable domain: GAGVSQSPSNKVTEKGKDVELRCDPISGHTALYWYRQSLGQGLEFLIYFQGNSAPDKSGLPSDRFSAERTGGSVSTLTIQRTQQEDSAVYLCASSLGRLYYEQYFGPGTRLTVT.

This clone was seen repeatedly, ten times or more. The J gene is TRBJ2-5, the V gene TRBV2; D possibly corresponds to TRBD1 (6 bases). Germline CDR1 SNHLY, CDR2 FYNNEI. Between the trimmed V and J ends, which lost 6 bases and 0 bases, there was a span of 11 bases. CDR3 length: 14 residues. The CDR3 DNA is TGTGCCAGCAGCACCGGGACATACCAAGAGACCCAGTACTTC. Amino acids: CASSTGTYQETQYF. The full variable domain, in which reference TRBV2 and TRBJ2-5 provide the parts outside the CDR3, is EPEVTQTPSHQVTQMGQEVILRCVPISNHLYFYWYRQILGQKVEFLVSFYNNEISEKSEIFDDQFSVERPDGSNFTLKIRSTKLEDSAMYFCASSTGTYQETQYFGPGTRLLVL.

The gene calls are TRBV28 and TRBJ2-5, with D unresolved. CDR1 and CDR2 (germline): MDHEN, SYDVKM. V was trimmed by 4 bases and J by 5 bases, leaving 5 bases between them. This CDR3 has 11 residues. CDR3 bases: TGTGCCAGCAGTTCCCGGGAGACCCAGTACTTC. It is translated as CASSSRETQYF.

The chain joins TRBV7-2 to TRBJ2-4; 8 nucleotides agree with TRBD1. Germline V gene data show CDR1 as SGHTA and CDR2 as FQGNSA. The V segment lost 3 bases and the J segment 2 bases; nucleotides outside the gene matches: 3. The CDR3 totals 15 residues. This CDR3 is CASSLRDRTKNIQYF. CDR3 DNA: TGTGCCAGCAGCTTGCGGGACAGGACCAAAAACATTCAGTACTTC.

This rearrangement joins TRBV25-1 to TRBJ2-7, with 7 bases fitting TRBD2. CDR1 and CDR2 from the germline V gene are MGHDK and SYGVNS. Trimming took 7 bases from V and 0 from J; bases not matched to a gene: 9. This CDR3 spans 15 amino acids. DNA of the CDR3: TGTGCCAGCACTGACGAGGGGACTACCTCCTACGAGCAGTACTTC. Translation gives CASTDEGTTSYEQYF.

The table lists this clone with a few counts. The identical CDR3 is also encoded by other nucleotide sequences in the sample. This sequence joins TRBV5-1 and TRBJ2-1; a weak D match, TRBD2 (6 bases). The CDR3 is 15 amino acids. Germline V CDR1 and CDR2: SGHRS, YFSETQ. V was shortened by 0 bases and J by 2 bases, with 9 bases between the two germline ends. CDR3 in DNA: TGCGCCAGCAGCTTGGTCGCGGGGACCTACAATGAGCAGTTCTTC. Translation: CASSLVAGTYNEQFF.

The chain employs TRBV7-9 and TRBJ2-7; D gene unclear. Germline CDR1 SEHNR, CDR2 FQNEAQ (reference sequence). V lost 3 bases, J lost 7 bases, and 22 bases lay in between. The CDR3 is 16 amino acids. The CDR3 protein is CASSFFSGVKALEQYF. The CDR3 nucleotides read TGTGCCAGCAGCTTTTTTTCTGGGGTAAAAGCCTTGGAGCAGTACTTC.

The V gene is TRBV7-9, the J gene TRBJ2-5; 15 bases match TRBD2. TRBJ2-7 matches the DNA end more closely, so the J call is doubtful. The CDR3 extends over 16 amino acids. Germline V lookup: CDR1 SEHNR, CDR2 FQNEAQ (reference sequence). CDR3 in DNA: TGTGCCAGCAGCCCCGGACTAGCGGGAGGGCCCTACGAGCAGTACTTC. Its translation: CASSPGLAGGPYEQYF.

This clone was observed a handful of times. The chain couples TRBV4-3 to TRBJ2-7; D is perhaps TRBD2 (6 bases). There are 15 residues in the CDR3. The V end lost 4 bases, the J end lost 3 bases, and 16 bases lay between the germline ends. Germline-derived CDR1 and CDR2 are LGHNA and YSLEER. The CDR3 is CASSPVLGGLYEQYF. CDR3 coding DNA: TGCGCCAGCAGCCCAGTCCTCGGGGGTCTCTACGAGCAGTACTTC.

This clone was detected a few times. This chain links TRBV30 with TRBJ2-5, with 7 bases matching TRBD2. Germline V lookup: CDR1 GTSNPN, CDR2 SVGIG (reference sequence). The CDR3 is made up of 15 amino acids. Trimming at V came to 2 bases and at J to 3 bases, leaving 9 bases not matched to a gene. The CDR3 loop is CAWSTGGSGKETQYF. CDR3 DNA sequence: TGTGCCTGGAGTACGGGCGGGAGTGGGAAAGAGACCCAGTACTTC.

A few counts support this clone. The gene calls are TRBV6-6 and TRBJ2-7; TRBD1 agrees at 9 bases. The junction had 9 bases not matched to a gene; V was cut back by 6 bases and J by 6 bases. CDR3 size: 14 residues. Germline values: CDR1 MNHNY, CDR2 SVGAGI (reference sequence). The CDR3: CASSPWDRAIEQYF. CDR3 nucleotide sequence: TGTGCCAGCAGCCCCTGGGACAGGGCAATCGAGCAGTACTTC.

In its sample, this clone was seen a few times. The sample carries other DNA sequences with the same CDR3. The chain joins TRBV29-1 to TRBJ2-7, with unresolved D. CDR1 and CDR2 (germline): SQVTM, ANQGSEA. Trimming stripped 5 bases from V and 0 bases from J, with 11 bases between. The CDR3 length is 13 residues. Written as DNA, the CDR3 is TGCAGCGTTACAGACCGGAGCTCCTACGAGCAGTACTTC. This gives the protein CSVTDRSSYEQYF.

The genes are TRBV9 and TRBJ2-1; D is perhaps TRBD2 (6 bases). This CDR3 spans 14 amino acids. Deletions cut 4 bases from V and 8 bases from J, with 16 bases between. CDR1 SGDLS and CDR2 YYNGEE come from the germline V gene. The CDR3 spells CASSFRRAGDEQFF. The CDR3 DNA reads TGTGCCAGCAGCTTTAGGAGGGCCGGCGATGAGCAGTTCTTC.

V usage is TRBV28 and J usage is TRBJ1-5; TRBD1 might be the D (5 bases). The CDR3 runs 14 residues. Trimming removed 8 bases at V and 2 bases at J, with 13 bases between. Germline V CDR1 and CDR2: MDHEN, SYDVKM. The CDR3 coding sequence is TGTGCCAGCGTAGCCCGAGGGGGCAATCAGCCCCAGCATTTT. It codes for CASVARGGNQPQHF.

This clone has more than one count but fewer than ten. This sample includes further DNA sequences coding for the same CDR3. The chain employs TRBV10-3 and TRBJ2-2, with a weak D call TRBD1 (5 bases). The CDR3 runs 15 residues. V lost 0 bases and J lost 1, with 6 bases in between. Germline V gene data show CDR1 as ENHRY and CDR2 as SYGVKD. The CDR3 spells CAISESRGNTGELFF. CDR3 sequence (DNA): TGTGCCATCAGTGAGTCAAGGGGGAACACCGGGGAGCTGTTTTTT.

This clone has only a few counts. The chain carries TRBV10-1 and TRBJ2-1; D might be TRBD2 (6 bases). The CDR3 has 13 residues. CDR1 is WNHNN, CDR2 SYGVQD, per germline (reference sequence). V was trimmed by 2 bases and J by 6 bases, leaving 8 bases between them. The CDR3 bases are TGCGCCAGCAGTGAGGGGGACTTCAATGAGCAGTTCTTC. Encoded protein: CASSEGDFNEQFF.

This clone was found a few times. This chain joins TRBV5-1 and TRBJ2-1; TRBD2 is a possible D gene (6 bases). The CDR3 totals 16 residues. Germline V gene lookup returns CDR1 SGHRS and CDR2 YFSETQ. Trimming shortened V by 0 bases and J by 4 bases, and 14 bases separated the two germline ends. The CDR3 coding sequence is TGCGCCAGCAGCTTGGCAGAGACTAGACTTTACAATGAGCAGTTCTTC. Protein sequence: CASSLAETRLYNEQFF. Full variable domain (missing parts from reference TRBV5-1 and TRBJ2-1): KAGVTQTPRYLIKTRGQQVTLSCSPISGHRSVSWYQQTPGQGLQFLFEYFSETQRNKGNFPGRFSGRQFSNSRSEMNVSTLELGDSALYLCASSLAETRLYNEQFFGPGTRLTVL.